Below are 22 T cell receptor beta chains sequenced from a single sample in a study of cytomegalovirus exposure and HLA in healthy donors. With 60 Vbeta and 13 Jbeta primers, the PCR was carried out. The table came from immunoSEQ multiplex PCR; TCRdb's copy has only in-frame clones and leaves some out. The specimen's table records around 130,000 clones. Sequencing was carried out using PBMCs. All receptors derive from a woman aged 35 to 49 in good health and CMV-seronegative.

CDR3 sequence: CASSHGSGGARYEQYF. The CDR3 DNA reads TGTGCCAGCAGCCATGGGAGCGGGGGGGCAAGGTACGAGCAGTACTTC. The V call is TRBV4-2, the J call TRBJ2-7; TRBD2 matches 10 bases. The V gene end was trimmed by 3 bases and the J gene end by 4 bases; junction bases not matched to a gene: 9. Germline-derived CDR1 and CDR2 are LGHNA and YNFKEQ. The CDR3 loop spans 16 amino acids.

The chain joins TRBV4-3 to TRBJ1-1; D not certain. V was trimmed by 4 bases and J by 0 bases, leaving 12 bases between them. Germline V gene data show CDR1 as LGHNA and CDR2 as YSLEER. The CDR3 extends over 15 amino acids. CDR3 protein: CASSRSKTVNTEAFF. The CDR3, as DNA: TGCGCCAGCAGCCGTAGTAAGACTGTGAACACTGAAGCTTTCTTT.

The J gene is TRBJ2-1, the V gene TRBV28; TRBD1 matches at 8 bases. Germline V gives CDR1 MDHEN, CDR2 SYDVKM. CDR3 length: 18 residues. Trimming cost V 2 bases and J 5 bases; bases outside gene matches: 14. Here the CDR3 reads CASSLISPAGGEDNEQFF. In nucleotides, the CDR3 is TGTGCCAGCAGTTTAATCTCCCCGGCAGGGGGCGAGGACAATGAGCAGTTCTTC.

The CDR3 sequence is CASSSTMRAEAFF. CDR3 nucleotides: TGTGCCAGCAGTTCCACTATGAGGGCTGAAGCTTTCTTT. V usage is TRBV27 and J usage is TRBJ1-1; D unresolved. Germline values: CDR1 MNHEY, CDR2 SMNVEV (reference sequence). The germline V and J ends were trimmed by 4 bases and 6 bases, with 12 bases remaining between them. This CDR3 comprises 13 residues.

The V call is TRBV27, the J call TRBJ2-3; D possibly corresponds to TRBD2 (6 bases). Between the trimmed V and J ends, which lost 2 bases and 6 bases, there was a span of 15 bases. There are 15 residues in the CDR3. Germline V gene sequence: CDR1 MNHEY, CDR2 SMNVEV (reference sequence). CDR3 bases: TGTGCCAGCAGTTTAGGGGCGAAGGCGGGGGATACGCAGTATTTT. Translated: CASSLGAKAGDTQYF.

The J gene is TRBJ2-7, the V gene TRBV7-7; D gene ambiguous. Germline CDR1 and CDR2: SSHAT and FNYEAQ (reference sequence). The CDR3 has 13 residues. The CDR3: CASCSLRFGEQYV. The CDR3 DNA reads TGTGCTAGCTGCTCCCTACGGTTTGGGGAGCAGTACGTC.

This chain connects TRBV11-2 to TRBJ1-1, with 7 bases fitting TRBD1. Germline values: CDR1 SGHAT, CDR2 FQNNGV. The CDR3 consists of 16 residues. J gave up 1 base and V 0 bases, and 5 bases lay outside the gene matches. The CDR3 region has the DNA TGTGCCAGCAGCTTAGATCATTACAGGGGGAACACTGAAGCTTTCTTT. Amino acids: CASSLDHYRGNTEAFF.

The chain joins TRBV29-1 to TRBJ1-2; the D is unclear. CDR1 and CDR2 from the germline V gene are SQVTM and ANQGSEA. The germline V and J ends were trimmed by 4 bases and 4 bases, with 16 bases remaining between them. The CDR3 has 14 amino acids. The CDR3 protein is CSVATVLLPYGYTF. The CDR3 coding sequence is TGCAGCGTTGCTACAGTACTCCTACCCTATGGCTACACCTTC.

V usage is TRBV5-1 and J usage is TRBJ2-1; 9 bases are shared with TRBD1. Germline V gene lookup returns CDR1 SGHRS and CDR2 YFSETQ. This CDR3 region has 15 residues. V shed 3 bases and J 8 bases; nucleotides not matched to a gene: 9. For the CDR3, the DNA is TGCGCCAGCAGCTCGGGACAGGGAGCGGAGGATGAGCAGTTCTTC. This gives the protein CASSSGQGAEDEQFF.

V gene TRBV18 combines with J gene TRBJ1-6; 7 bases map to TRBD1. CDR3 size: 15 residues. Looked up from germline, CDR1 is KGHSH and CDR2 is LQKENI. The V gene end was trimmed by 3 bases and the J gene end by 7 bases; junction bases not matched to a gene: 6. CDR3 nucleotide sequence: TGTGCCAGCTCACCGCGGACAGGAGGCAATTCACCCCTCCACTTT. Its protein product is CASSPRTGGNSPLHF.

The chain links TRBV12-2 to TRBJ1-2. TRBV12-2 is shown as a pseudogene. The CDR3 runs to 13 residues. CDR3 sequence reads: CASRARRNYGYTF. CDR3 in DNA: TGTGCAAGTCGCGCCCGTAGAAACTATGGCTACACCTTC.

This chain joins TRBV27 and TRBJ2-5; no definite D call. The CDR3 is 14 amino acids. The V gene lost 5 bases and the J gene lost 5 bases, with 15 bases spanning the gap. The V gene's germline CDR1 is MNHEY and CDR2 SMNVEV (reference sequence). The DNA of the CDR3 is TGTGCCAGCAGTCCATCCCGGTCGGTTGAGACCCAGTACTTC. It specifies CASSPSRSVETQYF.

V is TRBV5-1 and J is TRBJ1-1, with a possible D match to TRBD1 (5 bases). From germline, CDR1 is SGHRS and CDR2 YFSETQ. V was shortened by 5 bases and J by 1 base, with 18 bases between the two germline ends. The CDR3 contains 16 residues. CDR3 protein: CASSFQGGAANTEAFF. In nucleotides, the CDR3 is TGCGCCAGCAGTTTTCAGGGTGGTGCGGCGAACACTGAAGCTTTCTTT.

The rearrangement links TRBV28 to TRBJ1-2, with a weak D call TRBD1 (5 bases). The V end lost 6 bases, the J end lost 8 bases, and 16 bases lay between the germline ends. The CDR3 loop spans 13 amino acids. Germline CDR1 and CDR2: MDHEN and SYDVKM. The CDR3 region has the DNA TGTGCCAGCAGACCAACAGGTATCGACGGCTACACCTTC. This encodes CASRPTGIDGYTF.

The chain couples TRBV7-6 to TRBJ1-6; D remains unclear. CDR1 and CDR2 (germline): SGHVS, FNYEAQ. Trimming took 5 bases from V and 0 from J, leaving 14 bases between them. The CDR3 length is 17 residues. CDR3 sequence (DNA): TGTGCCAGCAGCGCTGGGTTAGGGAGCTCCTATAATTCACCCCTCCACTTT. Protein sequence: CASSAGLGSSYNSPLHF. The full variable domain, completed using reference TRBV7-6 and TRBJ1-6, is GAGVSQSPRYKVTKRGQDVALRCDPISGHVSLYWYRQALGQGPEFLTYFNYEAQQDKSGLPNDRFSAERPEGSISTLTIQRTEQRDSAMYRCASSAGLGSSYNSPLHFGNGTRLTVT.

The chain combines TRBV6-6 with TRBJ1-2, with a weak D call TRBD1 (5 bases). The CDR3 covers 14 residues. CDR1 MNHNY and CDR2 SVGAGI come from the germline V gene (reference sequence). Trimming removed 4 bases from V and 3 bases from J, with 12 bases in between. As DNA, the CDR3 is TGTGCCAGCAGTTCTGTCAGGGCTGACTATGGCTACACCTTC. This sequence encodes CASSSVRADYGYTF.

V and J are TRBV11-2 and TRBJ1-6, with D perhaps TRBD1 (5 bases). Germline lookup yields CDR1 SGHAT and CDR2 FQNNGV. V gave up 1 base and J gave up 7 bases, with 11 bases separating them. The CDR3 is made up of 15 amino acids. The CDR3 protein is CASSLVTDINSPLHF. CDR3 DNA: TGTGCCAGCAGCTTAGTGACAGATATCAATTCACCCCTCCACTTT.

The CDR3 DNA reads TGTGCCAGCAGCTTACAGGGGACGGTCGCTGAAGCTTTCTTT. This encodes CASSLQGTVAEAFF. This chain links TRBV7-3 with TRBJ1-1; D is perhaps TRBD1 (6 bases). V was trimmed by 2 bases and J by 6 bases, leaving 13 bases between them. CDR3 length: 14 residues. CDR1 is SGHTA, CDR2 FQGTGA, per germline.

The V gene is TRBV5-1, the J gene TRBJ2-1; 8 nucleotides match TRBD2. The CDR3 length is 17 residues. Germline V CDR1 and CDR2: SGHRS, YFSETQ. J lost 7 bases, V lost 0 bases, and 12 bases had no gene match. Written as DNA, the CDR3 is TGCGCCAGCAGCTTGGGCACGGCGGGACTAGGATGGAATGAGCAGTTCTTC. It yields the protein CASSLGTAGLGWNEQFF.

The V and J genes are TRBV7-2 and TRBJ1-4; possibly TRBD1 for D (6 bases). Trimming shortened V by 5 bases and J by 3 bases, and 16 bases separated the two germline ends. The CDR3 is made up of 16 amino acids. Germline V CDR1 and CDR2: SGHTA, FQGNSA. The CDR3 spells CASSILGGASNEKLFF. CDR3 nucleotide sequence: TGTGCCAGCAGCATTCTAGGGGGGGCATCTAATGAAAAACTGTTTTTT.

This rearrangement joins TRBV13 to TRBJ2-3; 10 bases are a match to TRBD2. The CDR3 spans 16 residues. Germline V gene lookup returns CDR1 PRHDT and CDR2 FYEKMQ (reference sequence). V gave up 5 bases and J gave up 0 bases; unmatched junction bases: 5. The CDR3 DNA reads as TGTGCCAGCAGCATACCTAGCGGGGGAAGCACAGATACGCAGTATTTT. Translated: CASSIPSGGSTDTQYF.

V and J are TRBV7-9 and TRBJ1-3, with D unresolved. Germline CDR1 is SEHNR and CDR2 is FQNEAQ (reference sequence). The CDR3 runs to 15 residues. Trimming removed 5 bases at V and 0 bases at J, with 11 bases between. The CDR3 DNA reads TGTGCCAGCAGCCGCCTGCCGAGCTCTGGAAACACCATATATTTT. Protein product: CASSRLPSSGNTIYF.